These 23 T cell receptor beta chains share one sample of origin, sequenced in a study of T cell responses to AZD1222 COVID-19 vaccine. Profiled with immunoSEQ multiplex PCR; TCRdb holds only in-frame clones, not every one. The table records under 50,000 clones, about 87% of them present only once. The specimen comprised peripheral blood, sampled 28 days after the second AZD1222 dose. All receptors come from an adult who received the AZD1222 COVID-19 vaccine.

V and J are TRBV5-6 and TRBJ2-1, with TRBD2 as a possible D gene (5 bases). V lost 4 bases and J 6 bases, leaving 8 bases between the germline ends. The germline gives CDR1 SGHDT, CDR2 YYEEEE. The CDR3 has 12 amino acids. CDR3 sequence: CASSPGGNEQFF. CDR3 nucleotides: TGTGCCAGCAGCCCCGGAGGCAATGAGCAGTTCTTC. Full variable domain (remainder filled in from reference TRBV5-6 and TRBJ2-1): DAGVTQSPTHLIKTRGQQVTLRCSPKSGHDTVSWYQQALGQGPQFIFQYYEEEERQRGNFPDRFSGHQFPNYSSELNVNALLLGDSALYLCASSPGGNEQFFGPGTRLTVL.

The rearrangement joins TRBV5-1 to TRBJ2-5, with a possible D match to TRBD1 (5 bases). This CDR3 comprises 14 residues. Germline lookup yields CDR1 SGHRS and CDR2 YFSETQ. The V end was cut by 0 bases, the J end by 5 bases, with 11 bases between. In DNA form, the CDR3 reads TGCGCCAGCAGCTTGGGCCAGGGTGAGGAGACCCAGTACTTC. Protein product: CASSLGQGEETQYF.

The J gene is TRBJ2-1, the V gene TRBV9, with TRBD2 matching over 9 bases. CDR3 length: 16 residues. CDR1 SGDLS and CDR2 YYNGEE come from the germline V gene. The ends lost 4 bases at V and 9 bases at J; junction bases unmatched: 14. This chain's CDR3 is CASSPPRASGMVEQFF. The CDR3, as DNA: TGTGCCAGCAGCCCCCCCAGGGCTAGCGGGATGGTTGAGCAGTTCTTC.

The chain carries TRBV4-1 and TRBJ2-2; D is undetermined. With 1 base removed from V and 6 bases from J, the gap between germline ends came to 9 bases. The CDR3 consists of 14 residues. CDR1 and CDR2 from the germline V gene are MGHRA and YSYEKL. The CDR3 region has the DNA TGCGCCAGCAGCCAAGTGACTCGATCCGGGGAGCTGTTTTTT. Protein product: CASSQVTRSGELFF.

This chain uses TRBV28 with TRBJ2-7; D is ambiguous. Germline CDR1 reads MDHEN; CDR2 reads SYDVKM. V lost 2 bases to trimming and J lost 3 bases, with 5 bases between them. There are 12 residues in the CDR3. CDR3 coding DNA: TGTGCCAGCAGTTTACAACTCTACGAGCAGTACTTC. Translating it yields CASSLQLYEQYF.

V usage is TRBV3-1 (or the pseudogene TRBV3-2) and J usage is TRBJ2-1; 7 bases match TRBD1. This CDR3 is built from 14 residues. CDR1 LGHDT and CDR2 YNNKEL come from the germline V gene (reference sequence). With 4 bases clipped from V and 6 bases from J, the junction kept 6 bases outside the gene matches. The CDR3 coding sequence is TGTGCCAGCAGCCTACAGACAGGGATCAATGAGCAGTTCTTC. It is translated as CASSLQTGINEQFF.

The chain recombines TRBV18 with TRBJ1-3; 7 nucleotides agree with TRBD1. This CDR3 is 15 amino acids long. V lost 5 bases, J lost 9 bases, and 13 bases stayed unmatched. Germline V gene data show CDR1 as KGHSH and CDR2 as LQKENI. The CDR3 DNA is TGTGCCAGCTCATCGGGACAGACGAACTCGGGCACCATATATTTT. It specifies CASSSGQTNSGTIYF.

The chain recombines TRBV2 with TRBJ1-2, with D maybe TRBD1 (5 bases). CDR1 is SNHLY, CDR2 FYNNEI, per germline. This CDR3 contains 14 residues. Deletions cut 4 bases from V and 3 bases from J, with 12 bases between. In DNA form, the CDR3 reads TGTGCCAGCAGTGGGAAGCAGGGATACTATGGCTACACCTTC. Its translation: CASSGKQGYYGYTF.

The CDR3 protein is CASSPGTSDPDTQYF. The CDR3 DNA sequence: TGCGCCAGCAGCCCCGGGACTAGCGATCCAGATACGCAGTATTTT. The chain uses TRBV4-3 and TRBJ2-3; TRBD2 aligns across 10 bases. Germline CDR1 and CDR2: LGHNA and YSLEER. The CDR3 consists of 15 residues. Losses at the gene ends were 4 bases for V and 4 bases for J; bases not matched to a gene: 5.

The V call is TRBV5-4, the J call TRBJ2-3, with D tentatively TRBD2 (6 bases). Germline loops: CDR1 SGHNT, CDR2 YYREEE (reference sequence). The CDR3 has 14 residues. Trimming removed 3 bases from V and 2 bases from J, with 10 bases in between. This CDR3 is CASSSRRATDTQYF. In nucleotides, the CDR3 is TGTGCCAGCAGCTCGCGGAGGGCCACAGATACGCAGTATTTT.

The DNA of the CDR3 is TGCGCCAGCAGCCCCCGACAGGCATCATCTGGAAACACCATATATTTT. Encoded protein: CASSPRQASSGNTIYF. The V call is TRBV5-1, the J call TRBJ1-3, with D possibly matching TRBD1 (6 bases). The CDR3 length is 16 residues. Germline V gene sequence: CDR1 SGHRS, CDR2 YFSETQ. V lost 4 bases to trimming and J lost 1 base, with 15 bases between them.

The count of this clone is one. V is TRBV7-9 and J is TRBJ2-3; D gene uncertain. V lost 5 bases to trimming and J lost 0 bases, with 21 bases between them. The CDR3 consists of 18 residues. In germline, CDR1 is SEHNR, CDR2 FQNEAQ (reference sequence). The CDR3 DNA reads as TGTGCCAGCAGCCCGACCCCACCGGACGTCCCTAGCACAGATACGCAGTATTTT. Protein product: CASSPTPPDVPSTDTQYF.

V is TRBV30 and J is TRBJ2-7; TRBD1 matches at 10 bases. Per the germline V gene, CDR1 is GTSNPN and CDR2 is SVGIG (reference sequence). The CDR3 runs to 14 residues. V lost 4 bases and J lost 3; bases outside the gene matches: 6. CDR3 loop: CAWNPDRGIYEQYF. The CDR3 DNA is TGTGCCTGGAACCCGGACAGGGGGATCTACGAGCAGTACTTC.

The chain recombines TRBV5-4 with TRBJ2-1; D may match TRBD1 or TRBD2 (5 bases each). Germline loops: CDR1 SGHNT, CDR2 YYREEE (reference sequence). V was pared by 0 bases and J by 5 bases, with 12 bases between. The CDR3 consists of 15 residues. CDR3 protein: CASSLARDGNNEQFF. The CDR3 DNA follows: TGTGCCAGCAGCTTGGCCCGGGACGGGAACAATGAGCAGTTCTTC.

The gene calls are TRBV18 and TRBJ2-7; TRBD2 is a possible D gene (5 bases). V was shortened by 6 bases and J by 5 bases, with 17 bases between the two germline ends. Germline loops: CDR1 KGHSH, CDR2 LQKENI. The CDR3 runs to 14 residues. CDR3 protein: CASSPRAMGDEQYF. In DNA form, the CDR3 reads TGTGCCAGCTCGCCGCGGGCTATGGGAGACGAGCAGTACTTC.

This clone was recorded once. The chain is built from TRBV7-9 and TRBJ2-3; 8 bases match TRBD2. This CDR3 comprises 16 residues. The ends lost 4 bases at V and 1 base at J; junction bases unmatched: 7. CDR1 SEHNR and CDR2 FQNEAQ come from the germline V gene (reference sequence). CDR3 coding DNA: TGTGCCAGCAGCTCCCCAGCGGGAGTGGGCACAGATACGCAGTATTTT. Its protein is CASSSPAGVGTDTQYF.

J is TRBJ2-7 and V is TRBV6-1, with 12 bases fitting TRBD2. This CDR3 comprises 15 residues. The junction had 6 bases not matched to a gene; V was cut back by 3 bases and J by 6 bases. Per germline, CDR1 MNHNS and CDR2 SASEGT. DNA of the CDR3: TGTGCCAGCAGTGAGAGACTAGCGGGAGAGGGCGAGCAGTACTTC. It specifies CASSERLAGEGEQYF.

The chain uses TRBV12-3 or TRBV12-4 and TRBJ2-5; D gene unclear. The V end lost 8 bases, the J end lost 5 bases, and 12 bases lay between the germline ends. This CDR3 spans 12 amino acids. CDR3 sequence reads: CASSPTYETQYF. The CDR3 bases are TGTGCCAGCTCCCCTACTTACGAGACCCAGTACTTC.

This chain connects TRBV5-4 to TRBJ2-2, with 13 nucleotides matching TRBD2. The CDR3 consists of 15 residues. V lost 5 bases and J lost 5; bases outside the gene matches: 3. In germline, CDR1 is SGHNT, CDR2 YYREEE (reference sequence). CDR3 DNA: TGTGCCAGCAGGGAGGGACTAGCGGGGACCGGGGAGCTGTTTTTT. Residues: CASREGLAGTGELFF.

V gene TRBV10-1 combines with J gene TRBJ1-6; TRBD1 is a possible D gene (6 bases). The germline V gene has CDR1 WNHNN and CDR2 SYGVQD (reference sequence). V was cut by 6 bases and J by 4 bases, with 13 bases left in between. This CDR3 has 15 amino acids. The CDR3 DNA reads TGCGCCAGCAGGGGGGGCAGGCCATATAATTCACCCCTCCACTTT. It translates to CASRGGRPYNSPLHF.

V gene TRBV29-1 combines with J gene TRBJ1-1; the D is unclear. Trimming left V 2 bases short and J 4 bases short, with 5 bases between. In germline, CDR1 is SQVTM, CDR2 ANQGSEA. The CDR3 has 11 amino acids. CDR3 amino acids: CSVERLTEAFF. Written as DNA, the CDR3 is TGCAGCGTTGAACGTCTCACTGAAGCTTTCTTT.

The chain is built from TRBV5-1 and TRBJ2-3; D ambiguous. V lost 1 base to trimming and J lost 0 bases, with 15 bases between them. Germline CDR1 is SGHRS and CDR2 is YFSETQ. The CDR3 runs 17 residues. The CDR3 DNA reads as TGCGCCAGCAGCTTGCTGACTGCTCCTACTAGCACAGATACGCAGTATTTT. It encodes CASSLLTAPTSTDTQYF. The complete variable domain, with remaining parts taken from reference TRBV5-1 and TRBJ2-3, reads KAGVTQTPRYLIKTRGQQVTLSCSPISGHRSVSWYQQTPGQGLQFLFEYFSETQRNKGNFPGRFSGRQFSNSRSEMNVSTLELGDSALYLCASSLLTAPTSTDTQYFGPGTRLTVL.

The gene calls are TRBV2 and TRBJ1-1; D might be TRBD1 (6 bases). The germline CDR1 and CDR2 sequences are SNHLY and FYNNEI. CDR3 length equals 14 residues. Trimming cost V 4 bases and J 4 bases, with 13 bases left between them. Here the CDR3 reads CASSVEGGGTEAFF. For the CDR3, the DNA is TGTGCCAGCAGTGTGGAGGGGGGAGGCACTGAAGCTTTCTTT.